This T cell receptor beta chain is drawn from a study of post-analysis software for immune sequencing data. Study-wide points: Roughly 5 TRBV segments (TRBV5-6, TRBV5-1 and TRBV20-1 among them) occurred more frequently in patients than in controls. Under F measure analysis, samples from one preparation batch co-clustered strongly.

A word on this clonotype: Its antigen is still unknown.

Libraries were made from TCR beta cDNA, and they carried unique molecular identifiers. TCRdb re-called the PCR reads through MiXCR, storing one row per CDR3 protein. The sample has about 200,000 distinct CDR3 sequences; 29% are singletons. Between the trimmed V and J ends, which lost 5 bases and 0 bases, there was a span of 10 bases. The CDR3 has 14 residues. Germline V gene data show CDR1 as SGHRS and CDR2 as YFSETQ. This sequence joins TRBV5-1 and TRBJ2-3; D might be TRBD2 (7 bases). Sequences were obtained from blood. The TCR sequence derives from a girl under 18 with multiple sclerosis. CDR3 sequence reads: CASRRGASTDTQYF. The CDR3 region has the DNA TGCGCCAGCAGACGGGGGGCCAGCACAGATACGCAGTATTTT.